A selection of T cell receptor beta chains follows, all from one sample in a study of blood T cell repertoires in COVID-19. Only in-frame clones appear in the TCRdb table, and some are missing; sequencing was by immunoSEQ multiplex PCR. The data contain 140,000 or so clones, approximately 86% of them singletons. Sequencing used peripheral blood. These TCRs come from a woman between 50 and 59 years old with acute or convalescent COVID-19. Both conserved end residues are part of each CDR3. The D gene is left open where the match is weak. Clone size is given for some rows only: seen once, a few or many times, or a class if the clone is expanded.

-	TRBD1	TRBV24-1	TRBJ1-5	TGTGCCACCAGTGATTCCGACAGGGAGGTCAATCAGCCCCAGCATTTT	CATSDSDREVNQPQHF
-	-	TRBV9	TRBJ1-2	TGTGCCAGCAGCGCAGCCTCAGGGTATGGCTACACCTTC	CASSAASGYGYTF
-	-	TRBV5-1	TRBJ2-7	TGCGCCAGCAGCTTGGACGACTTTTCCTACGAGCAGTACTTC	CASSLDDFSYEQYF
-	TRBD1	TRBV11-3	TRBJ1-4	TGTGCCAGCAGCTTAGGTGGGACAGTAGGTGAAAAACTGTTTTTT	CASSLGGTVGEKLFF
few	-	TRBV6-5	TRBJ1-5	TGTGCCAGCAATTCGGGGGGCAATCAGCCCCAGCATTTT	CASNSGGNQPQHF
-	-	TRBV30	TRBJ1-2	TGTGCCTGGAGTTTCGACGGACTAACTGGCTACACCTTC	CAWSFDGLTGYTF
once	-	TRBV10-3	TRBJ1-1	TGTGCCATCAGTGTTCTGGACAAGAACACTGAAGCTTTCTTT	CAISVLDKNTEAFF
-	-	TRBV25-1	TRBJ1-2	TGTGCCAGCAGTGACCAGGGGCCTCACTATGGCTACACCTTC	CASSDQGPHYGYTF
-	TRBD1	TRBV29-1	TRBJ1-1	TGCAGGGCTAACAGGGGCACTGAAGCTTTCTTT	CRANRGTEAFF
-	TRBD1	TRBV6-5	TRBJ2-7	TGTGCCAGCAGTTGGGACAGGGTAGCGTCCTACGAGCAGTACTTC	CASSWDRVASYEQYF
few	TRBD2	TRBV18	TRBJ2-3	TGTGCCAGCTCACCGTTCGCGCTAGCGGGATCGGGCACAGATACGCAGTATTTT	CASSPFALAGSGTDTQYF
-	-	TRBV5-4	TRBJ1-1	TGTGCCAGCAGCTTGATGGGAGGGATAAACACTGAAGCTTTCTTT	CASSLMGGINTEAFF
-	-	TRBV7-9	TRBJ1-1	TGTGCCAGCAGTCCGTCGGGGACTGAAGCTTTCTTT	CASSPSGTEAFF
-	-	TRBV6-5	TRBJ2-2	TGTGCCAGCAGTTACATAGCTTCCGGGGAGCTGTTTTTT	CASSYIASGELFF
-	-	TRBV5-1	TRBJ1-3	TGCGCCAGCAGCTTGGGAGGCTCTGGAAACACCATATATTTT	CASSLGGSGNTIYF
-	TRBD1	TRBV10-3	TRBJ1-2	TGTGCCATCAGTGTGGGGGAAGGGGGCGGAACAGCTAACTATGGCTACACCTTC	CAISVGEGGGTANYGYTF
-	-	TRBV7-2	TRBJ1-1	TGTGCCAGCAGCTCCCGGGGAGGGTGGGACACTGAAGCTTTCTTT	CASSSRGGWDTEAFF
once	TRBD2	TRBV5-4	TRBJ2-1	TGTGCCAGCAGCCTGACTAGCGGGACTCACGGGGAGCAGTTCTTC	CASSLTSGTHGEQFF
-	-	TRBV6-1	TRBJ2-7	TGTGCCAGCAGTGAGGGCACAGGCCGGCTTTACGAGCAGTACTTC	CASSEGTGRLYEQYF
-	-	TRBV7-3	TRBJ2-1	TGTGCCAGCAGTCAAGGGCCGGGGAGTAACAATGAGCAGTTCTTC	CASSQGPGSNNEQFF
-	-	TRBV7-2	TRBJ1-1	TGTGCCAGCAGCTTCGGGGGGGCTAACACTGAAGCTTTCTTT	CASSFGGANTEAFF
-	-	TRBV9	TRBJ1-1	TGTGCCAGCAGCGTACCCAGAGGGGGCACTGAAGCTTTCTTT	CASSVPRGGTEAFF
-	-	TRBV5-1	TRBJ2-7	TGCGCCAGCAGCTTCAGACTAGGAATATTGGAGCAGTACTTC	CASSFRLGILEQYF
-	-	TRBV5-6	TRBJ1-1	TGTGCCAGCAGCGCAGGACAGATGAACACTGAAGCTTTCTTT	CASSAGQMNTEAFF
-	TRBD2	TRBV5-6	TRBJ2-7	TGTGCCAGCAGCTATGCCGAGCGGGGCTACGAGCAGTACTTC	CASSYAERGYEQYF
-	-	TRBV9	TRBJ1-2	TGTGCCAGCAGCGTAGCGGCGACACCGAACTATGGCTACACCTTC	CASSVAATPNYGYTF
-	-	TRBV24-1	TRBJ1-2	TGTGCCACCAGTGAGAGCCTCCTCGAGGGCTACACCTTC	CATSESLLEGYTF
once	-	TRBV29-1	TRBJ2-7	TGCAGCGTCGGCCGGGACTACGAGCAGTACTTC	CSVGRDYEQYF
once	TRBD1	TRBV5-4	TRBJ2-7	TGTGCCAGCAGCTTGGACAGGGGGTTCTACGAGCAGTACTTC	CASSLDRGFYEQYF
-	-	TRBV2	TRBJ1-5	TGTGCCAGCAGTGATATGGGAGCTCTAAATCAGCCCCAGCATTTT	CASSDMGALNQPQHF